The 8 T cell receptor beta chains reported below all come from one sample, sequenced in a study of blood T cells in healthy people across ages. Primers used in a second PCR of roughly 6 to 12 cycles were a sample-barcoded 5' primer and a J-beta primer mix. Via MiXCR, TCRdb re-called the 5' RACE reads, giving one row per CDR3 protein. The sample yields about 1.8 million distinct CDR3 sequences, roughly 49% seen once. Material for sequencing was blood. All receptors come from a woman aged 40 to 49 in good health.

As regards this clonotype: A much bigger clone sits one base away, suggesting this may be a read error. The V call is TRBV20-1, the J call TRBJ2-4, with TRBD1 as a possible D gene (6 bases). The DNA end is more similar to TRBJ2-7, so the J call may be wrong. Germline CDR1 reads DFQATT; CDR2 reads SNEGSKA (reference sequence). This CDR3 has 13 residues. CDR3 residues: CSAEGGRSCEQYF. CDR3 nucleotides: TGCAGTGCCGAAGGGGGACGGAGCTGCGAGCAGTACTTC.

V gene TRBV24-1 combines with J gene TRBJ2-1; a weak D match, TRBD2 (6 bases). V lost 1 base, J lost 1 base, and 19 bases lay in between. The CDR3 contains 19 residues. Germline values: CDR1 KGHDR, CDR2 SFDVKD. Here the CDR3 DNA reads TGTGCCACCAGTGATTTTATCGCGGGGTCCGCGGGGTCCTACAATGAGCAGTTCTTC. As protein: CATSDFIAGSAGSYNEQFF.

This clonotype was found a few times. The rearrangement uses TRBV20-1 and TRBJ2-3; 7 bases are a match to TRBD2. This CDR3 contains 13 residues. Germline loops: CDR1 DFQATT, CDR2 SNEGSKA (reference sequence). Trimming removed 3 bases from V and 3 bases from J; junction bases left unmatched: 3. The CDR3 region has the DNA TGCAGTGCTAGCCCGGGGGGTACAGATACGCAGTATTTT. Translated, it gives CSASPGGTDTQYF.

This sequence joins TRBV12-3 or TRBV12-4 and TRBJ1-5; D not certain. Trimming removed 3 bases at V and 7 bases at J, with 10 bases between. There are 13 residues in the CDR3. CDR3 protein: CASSFGEFQPQHF. The CDR3 nucleotides read TGTGCCAGCAGTTTTGGGGAGTTCCAGCCCCAGCATTTT.

This clonotype was found a few times. The V gene is TRBV4-3, the J gene TRBJ1-6, with D possibly matching TRBD1 (5 bases). V was pared by 0 bases and J by 10 bases, with 16 bases between. The CDR3 is 16 residues long. Looked up from germline, CDR1 is LGHNA and CDR2 is YSLEER. CDR3 DNA sequence: TGCGCCAGCAGCCAAGATAGAGGCAGTAGGGGATCACCCCTCCACTTT. Its translation is CASSQDRGSRGSPLHF.

The chain carries TRBV4-2 and TRBJ2-1, with D perhaps given as TRBD1 or TRBD2 (5 bases each). This CDR3 is 16 amino acids long. Germline CDR1 is LGHNA and CDR2 is YNFKEQ. V was clipped by 1 base and J by 2 bases, with 12 bases between them. The CDR3 region has the DNA TGTGCCAGCAGCCAAGTGAGGGGAAAAGCCTACAATGAGCAGTTCTTC. Residues: CASSQVRGKAYNEQFF.

The sample holds a few counts of this clonotype. V is TRBV20-1 and J is TRBJ1-2, with D tentatively TRBD1 (6 bases). The CDR3 contains 15 residues. Germline V gene sequence: CDR1 DFQATT, CDR2 SNEGSKA (reference sequence). V lost 1 base and J 4 bases, leaving 16 bases between the germline ends. CDR3 nucleotides: TGCAGTGCTAGAGCCCAGCGGGGGGCCGGCTATGGCTACACCTTC. Residues: CSARAQRGAGYGYTF.

This clonotype turned up a few times. This chain connects TRBV7-2 to TRBJ2-7; D remains ambiguous. This CDR3 region has 16 residues. CDR1 is SGHTA and CDR2 is FQGNSA in the germline V gene. V was trimmed by 4 bases and J by 2 bases, leaving 18 bases between them. The CDR3 is CASSSGRASFTYEQYF. CDR3 sequence (DNA): TGTGCCAGCAGCTCTGGCCGGGCCTCATTCACCTACGAGCAGTACTTC.